The 24 T cell receptor beta chains in this list originate from one sample, sequenced in a study of blood T cell repertoires in COVID-19. Sequencing used immunoSEQ multiplex PCR; TCRdb keeps in-frame clones, though not all of them. The sample holds about 340,000 clones, under 95% seen once. The sample comprised peripheral blood. Receptor source: a young woman who had recovered from COVID-19.

The V gene is TRBV7-8, the J gene TRBJ2-7; 9 bases fit TRBD2. V lost 4 bases, J lost 6 bases, and 10 bases stayed unmatched. Germline CDR1 is SGHVS and CDR2 is FQNEAQ. The CDR3 spans 15 residues. CDR3 nucleotides: TGTGCCAGCAGCTCCCTAGCGGGACGATATGGCGAGCAGTACGTC. Protein product: CASSSLAGRYGEQYV.

The chain is built from TRBV27 and TRBJ2-2, with D perhaps TRBD2 (6 bases). Germline V CDR1 and CDR2: MNHEY, SMNVEV (reference sequence). Deletions cut 3 bases from V and 6 bases from J, with 8 bases between. There are 13 residues in the CDR3. CDR3 sequence: CASSLRRAGELFF. CDR3 sequence (DNA): TGTGCCAGCAGTTTGAGGAGGGCCGGGGAGCTGTTTTTT.

CDR3: CASSSGQGANLRGYTF. The CDR3 DNA reads as TGCGCCAGCAGTTCAGGACAGGGGGCAAATTTGAGAGGCTACACCTTC. The J gene is TRBJ1-2, the V gene TRBV5-1, with 11 bases that match TRBD1. V shed 5 bases and J 8 bases; nucleotides not matched to a gene: 14. Germline CDR1 is SGHRS and CDR2 is YFSETQ. The length of the CDR3 is 16 residues.

The genes are TRBV6-5 and TRBJ2-3, with TRBD1 as a possible D gene (7 bases). The length of the CDR3 is 14 residues. The germline gives CDR1 MNHEY, CDR2 SVGAGI. Trimming took off 6 bases at V and 2 bases at J, with 12 bases between the two ends. The CDR3 DNA reads TGTGCCAGCAGGCGGGACAGTTCCACAGATACGCAGTATTTT. Protein: CASRRDSSTDTQYF.

This clone has a single count. This sequence joins TRBV11-3 and TRBJ1-6; D ambiguous. The CDR3 has 14 residues. Germline lookup yields CDR1 SGHNT and CDR2 YENEEA. V dropped 0 bases and J dropped 11 bases, with 11 bases sitting between them. For the CDR3, the DNA is TGTGCCAGCAGCTTAGAGGGAGGTGGGACACCCCTCCACTTT. Protein sequence: CASSLEGGGTPLHF.

This chain joins TRBV6-2 or TRBV6-3 and TRBJ1-1; 8 positions agree with TRBD1. The germline gives CDR1 MNHEY, CDR2 SVGEGT. The J segment lost 0 bases and the V segment lost 4 bases, leaving 7 bases of the junction unmatched. CDR3 length: 16 amino acids. The CDR3 protein is CASSSWDRPVNTEAFF. The CDR3 nucleotides are TGTGCCAGCAGTTCATGGGACAGGCCAGTGAACACTGAAGCTTTCTTT.

The chain links TRBV7-9 to TRBJ2-2, with D hard to call. The CDR3 extends over 13 amino acids. Germline V gene lookup returns CDR1 SEHNR and CDR2 FQNEAQ (reference sequence). V was trimmed by 8 bases and J by 3 bases, leaving 10 bases between them. The CDR3 DNA is TGTGCCAGCTTGGAAGCGTACACCGGGGAGCTGTTTTTT. Translating it yields CASLEAYTGELFF.

This chain connects TRBV12-3 or TRBV12-4 to TRBJ2-1; a possible D gene is TRBD1 (6 bases). V was clipped by 5 bases and J by 9 bases, with 11 bases between them. This CDR3 is 12 amino acids long. The CDR3 sequence: CASSSTGSEQFF. CDR3 DNA sequence: TGTGCCAGCAGTAGTACAGGGAGTGAGCAGTTCTTC.

The rearrangement links TRBV18 to TRBJ2-2, with TRBD2 matching over 14 bases. Germline CDR1 KGHSH, CDR2 LQKENI. With V trimmed by 4 bases and J by 6 bases, 4 bases remained unmatched. The CDR3 totals 16 residues. The CDR3 nucleotides read TGTGCCAGCTCACTCGGGACTAGCGGGAGTGCCGGGGAGCTGTTTTTT. Translating it yields CASSLGTSGSAGELFF.

This clone was seen just once. The V call is TRBV9, the J call TRBJ2-2, with 8 bases lining up with TRBD1. The CDR3 has 14 amino acids. After removal of 6 bases from V and 7 bases from J, the junction contained 8 bases not matched to a gene. CDR1 SGDLS and CDR2 YYNGEE come from the germline V gene. The CDR3 sequence is CASTPRGQDGELFF. CDR3 nucleotide sequence: TGTGCCAGCACTCCCAGGGGGCAGGACGGGGAGCTGTTTTTT.

This sequence joins TRBV28 and TRBJ2-2, with TRBD1 identical over 8 bases. CDR3 length: 16 residues. The V segment lost 1 base and the J segment 7 bases; nucleotides outside the gene matches: 8. Looked up from germline, CDR1 is MDHEN and CDR2 is SYDVKM. In nucleotides, the CDR3 is TGTGCCAGCAGTTTATTGGCAGGGGGCGCCATCGGGGAGCTGTTTTTT. Its protein is CASSLLAGGAIGELFF.

This clone appeared a few times. The chain links TRBV3-1 (or the pseudogene TRBV3-2) to TRBJ2-7; 7 bases agree with TRBD2. The CDR3 contains 14 residues. V gave up 5 bases and J gave up 2 bases; unmatched junction bases: 6. Germline CDR1 and CDR2: LGHDT and YNNKEL (reference sequence). CDR3 sequence reads: CASSFSGIPYEQYV. Here the CDR3 DNA reads TGTGCCAGCAGCTTCAGCGGGATCCCCTACGAGCAGTACGTC.

The J gene is TRBJ2-7, the V gene TRBV7-2; 7 bases align to TRBD1. This CDR3 has 16 amino acids. With V trimmed by 4 bases and J by 4 bases, 13 bases remained unmatched. Germline CDR1 reads SGHTA; CDR2 reads FQGNSA. This CDR3 reads CASSSSGTDARYEQYV. The CDR3 region has the DNA TGTGCCAGCAGCTCGTCCGGGACAGACGCCAGGTACGAGCAGTACGTC.

The chain couples TRBV10-1 to TRBJ1-1, with TRBD1 matching over 9 bases. Germline CDR1 WNHNN, CDR2 SYGVQD (reference sequence). The CDR3 extends over 15 amino acids. J gave up 5 bases and V 3 bases, and 7 bases lay outside the gene matches. The CDR3 reads CASSELGQGTTEAFF. The CDR3 coding sequence is TGCGCCAGCAGTGAACTTGGACAGGGGACAACTGAAGCTTTCTTT.

CDR3 region: CASSNRPNYGYTF. The CDR3 bases are TGTGCCAGCAGCAACAGGCCGAACTATGGCTACACCTTC. This chain joins TRBV2 and TRBJ1-2, with a weak D call TRBD1 (5 bases). Germline CDR1 and CDR2: SNHLY and FYNNEI. CDR3 length: 13 amino acids. V lost 6 bases and J lost 2, with 10 bases in between.

CDR3 coding DNA: TGTGCCAGCAGCCTAATTACCCCGGGACTAGCGGGAGGAGCAGGAACGCAGTATTTT. This encodes CASSLITPGLAGGAGTQYF. The chain uses TRBV3-1 (or the pseudogene TRBV3-2) and TRBJ2-3; TRBD2 matches 15 bases. V shed 4 bases, J shed 9 bases, and the junction held 17 bases outside the gene matches. The CDR3 has 19 residues. Germline V lookup: CDR1 LGHDT, CDR2 YNNKEL (reference sequence).

V is TRBV5-1 and J is TRBJ2-1; 9 nucleotides line up with TRBD1. The V gene's germline CDR1 is SGHRS and CDR2 YFSETQ. With V trimmed by 4 bases and J by 5 bases, 4 bases remained unmatched. CDR3 length: 14 residues. CDR3 coding DNA: TGCGCCAGCAGCCCTGGACAGGGGCACAATGAGCAGTTCTTC. Encoded protein: CASSPGQGHNEQFF.

This chain uses TRBV5-1 with TRBJ2-1; 11 bases are a match to TRBD1. Germline values: CDR1 SGHRS, CDR2 YFSETQ. J lost 9 bases, V lost 5 bases, and 10 bases had no gene match. The CDR3 runs 15 residues. The CDR3 protein is CASRMGQGGSGEQFF. CDR3 bases: TGCGCCAGCAGAATGGGACAGGGGGGAAGTGGTGAGCAGTTCTTC.

The V and J genes are TRBV28 and TRBJ1-6; D is possibly TRBD1 (5 bases). CDR3 size: 16 residues. Germline assignment: CDR1 MDHEN and CDR2 SYDVKM. Trimming left V 3 bases short and J 2 bases short, with 11 bases between. DNA of the CDR3: TGTGCCAGCAGTTTCCTCCAGGGCACCTATAATTCACCCCTCCACTTT. Translation gives CASSFLQGTYNSPLHF.

Only one count was recorded for this clone. Other DNA sequences of this sample code for an identical CDR3. The V gene is TRBV5-4, the J gene TRBJ1-1, with D unresolved. Trimming shortened V by 4 bases and J by 4 bases, and 11 bases separated the two germline ends. Germline assignment: CDR1 SGHNT and CDR2 YYREEE (reference sequence). The length of the CDR3 is 13 residues. CDR3 residues: CASSPAGGTEAFF. In nucleotides, the CDR3 is TGTGCCAGCAGCCCTGCGGGTGGCACTGAAGCTTTCTTT.

This sequence joins TRBV7-9 and TRBJ2-2; D ambiguous. The V end was cut by 5 bases, the J end by 4 bases, with 17 bases between. The CDR3 totals 16 residues. The V gene's germline CDR1 is SEHNR and CDR2 FQNEAQ (reference sequence). CDR3 residues: CASSTNVGRPTGELFF. The CDR3 bases are TGTGCCAGCAGCACCAACGTGGGCAGGCCCACCGGGGAGCTGTTTTTT.

The rearrangement joins TRBV5-1 to TRBJ2-7; a weak D match, TRBD2 (5 bases). CDR1 and CDR2 from the germline V gene are SGHRS and YFSETQ. V was pared by 4 bases and J by 6 bases, with 14 bases between. This CDR3 comprises 13 residues. CDR3 loop: CASSTTLASEQYV. CDR3 nucleotide sequence: TGCGCCAGCAGCACAACGCTAGCTAGCGAGCAGTACGTC.

V and J are TRBV24-1 and TRBJ2-3; 8 bases agree with TRBD2. Trimming cost V 0 bases and J 4 bases; bases outside gene matches: 8. The CDR3 extends over 17 amino acids. Germline CDR1 KGHDR, CDR2 SFDVKD. The CDR3 spells CATSDLRGGAMADTQYF. CDR3 DNA: TGTGCCACCAGTGATTTGCGGGGGGGCGCAATGGCAGATACGCAGTATTTT.

The chain combines TRBV7-2 with TRBJ1-2; 8 nucleotides match TRBD1. The CDR3 consists of 14 residues. The trim removed 4 bases at V and 8 bases at J, leaving 9 bases unmatched. Germline V CDR1 and CDR2: SGHTA, FQGNSA. The CDR3 sequence: CASSSDRASRGYTF. Written as DNA, the CDR3 is TGTGCCAGCAGCTCGGACAGGGCATCAAGGGGCTACACCTTC.